This passage covers 21 T cell receptor beta chains from one sample sequenced in a study of immune cell composition in non-small cell lung cancer (dated by TCRdb to about 2017). The library was generated by the immunoSEQ multiplex PCR assay. TCRdb took this table from immuneACCESS and kept in-frame rearrangements with V and J called. Such tables lack part of the clones; where checked against another copy, unresolved V genes explain under half of the gap, and the rest is unexplained. Across this sample there are around 3,000 clones, with roughly 70% seen only once. The leading ten clones occupy 12% of the sample. The sample comprised lung tumor tissue. Every receptor here comes from a human donor with non-small cell lung cancer.

The chain uses TRBV5-1 and TRBJ1-1, with 9 nucleotides matching TRBD1. Germline V gives CDR1 SGHRS, CDR2 YFSETQ. V trimming: 0 bases; J trimming: 4 bases; junction bases outside the gene matches: 7. The CDR3 sequence is 16 residues long. The CDR3 coding sequence is TGCGCCAGCAGCTTGGGACCTACGACAGGGGGCACTGAAGCTTTCTTT. Its protein is CASSLGPTTGGTEAFF. The whole variable domain, remainder taken from reference TRBV5-1 and TRBJ1-1, is KAGVTQTPRYLIKTRGQQVTLSCSPISGHRSVSWYQQTPGQGLQFLFEYFSETQRNKGNFPGRFSGRQFSNSRSEMNVSTLELGDSALYLCASSLGPTTGGTEAFFGQGTRLTVV.

The chain joins TRBV6-5 to TRBJ2-7, with D possibly being TRBD1 (6 bases). The CDR3 is made up of 14 amino acids. Germline CDR1 is MNHEY and CDR2 is SVGAGI. Trimming stripped 10 bases from V and 1 base from J, with 17 bases between. The DNA for the CDR3 is TGTGCCATCAGAGGGGACAAGGGGTCCTACGAGCAGTACTTC. Its protein is CAIRGDKGSYEQYF.

The rearrangement joins TRBV4-3 to TRBJ2-1; D uncertain. The V gene lost 4 bases and the J gene lost 5 bases, with 9 bases spanning the gap. The CDR3 loop spans 13 amino acids. Germline loops: CDR1 LGHNA, CDR2 YSLEER. CDR3 protein: CASSLLYDNEQFF. The CDR3 DNA is TGCGCCAGCAGCCTCCTATACGACAATGAGCAGTTCTTC.

This chain connects TRBV7-2 to TRBJ2-2, with 8 bases aligning to TRBD2. CDR3 length: 15 amino acids. CDR1 SGHTA and CDR2 FQGNSA come from the germline V gene. J gave up 4 bases and V 6 bases, and 7 bases lay outside the gene matches. The CDR3 reads CASSPLAVATGELFF. The CDR3 nucleotides are TGTGCCAGCAGTCCACTAGCGGTGGCCACCGGGGAGCTGTTTTTT. The whole variable domain, remainder taken from reference TRBV7-2 and TRBJ2-2, is GAGVSQSPSNKVTEKGKDVELRCDPISGHTALYWYRQSLGQGLEFLIYFQGNSAPDKSGLPSDRFSAERTGGSVSTLTIQRTQQEDSAVYLCASSPLAVATGELFFGEGSRLTVL.

By proportion, this clone is medium-sized. The rearrangement links TRBV6-5 to TRBJ2-7; 8 bases fit TRBD2. Looked up from germline, CDR1 is MNHEY and CDR2 is SVGAGI. The CDR3 is 13 amino acids. The V and J ends lost 6 bases and 2 bases, in that order; junction bases with no gene match: 3. The CDR3 sequence: CASSGTRAYEQYF. Here the CDR3 DNA reads TGTGCCAGCAGCGGGACTAGGGCCTACGAGCAGTACTTC.

The rearrangement joins TRBV19 to TRBJ2-1; D not resolved. Germline V gives CDR1 LNHDA, CDR2 SQIVND (reference sequence). V lost 3 bases and J lost 5, with 11 bases in between. The CDR3 runs 14 residues. DNA of the CDR3: TGTGCCAGTAGTATCCGCGGTGCCGACAATGAGCAGTTCTTC. Its protein is CASSIRGADNEQFF.

The V and J genes are TRBV15 and TRBJ1-1, with a possible D match to TRBD1 (5 bases). This CDR3 has 15 amino acids. V lost 3 bases and J lost 1, with 12 bases in between. The germline V gene encodes CDR1 LNHNV and CDR2 YYDKDF (reference sequence). As DNA, the CDR3 is TGTGCCACCAGCAGCCAGGGAGGAAGGAACACTGAAGCTTTCTTT. Translating it yields CATSSQGGRNTEAFF.

The CDR3, as DNA: TGTGCCAGCAGCCCTTCCCGGGGGGTTAACACCGGGGAGCTGTTTTTT. Its translation is CASSPSRGVNTGELFF. The chain has TRBV7-3 and TRBJ2-2; 7 bases map to TRBD2. Per the germline V gene, CDR1 is SGHTA and CDR2 is FQGTGA. This CDR3 is 16 amino acids long. V was clipped by 5 bases and J by 2 bases; unmatched bases: 8.

V is TRBV28 and J is TRBJ2-3, with 7 bases fitting TRBD2. CDR1 and CDR2 from the germline V gene are MDHEN and SYDVKM. The length of the CDR3 is 16 residues. With V trimmed by 1 base and J by 2 bases, 6 bases remained unmatched. The CDR3 loop is CASSLYGGGATDTQYF. In DNA, the CDR3 is TGTGCCAGCAGTTTATACGGGGGAGGGGCCACAGATACGCAGTATTTT.

V gene TRBV30 combines with J gene TRBJ1-6; D may be TRBD1 (5 bases). The germline gives CDR1 GTSNPN, CDR2 SVGIG (reference sequence). This CDR3 is 13 amino acids long. V was clipped by 4 bases and J by 5 bases, with 9 bases between them. CDR3 residues: CAWKQDHNSPLHF. Written as DNA, the CDR3 is TGTGCCTGGAAACAGGACCATAATTCACCCCTCCACTTT.

This clone was seen a single time. This chain connects TRBV7-2 to TRBJ1-2, with a weak D call TRBD1 (5 bases). The CDR3 is 12 residues long. The germline V and J ends were trimmed by 4 bases and 11 bases, with 14 bases remaining between them. CDR1 SGHTA and CDR2 FQGNSA come from the germline V gene. The CDR3 loop reads CASSSPLGTYTF. The CDR3 DNA sequence: TGTGCCAGCAGCTCTCCGTTGGGGACTTACACCTTC.

The V and J genes are TRBV6-6 and TRBJ1-2, with a possible D match to TRBD1 (5 bases). V gave up 6 bases and J gave up 0 bases, with 14 bases separating them. This CDR3 has 15 amino acids. Looked up from germline, CDR1 is MNHNY and CDR2 is SVGAGI (reference sequence). The CDR3 bases are TGTGCCAGCAGGAATACAGGCGAAGCTAACTATGGCTACACCTTC. Translated: CASRNTGEANYGYTF.

The chain employs TRBV27 and TRBJ1-3, with D possibly TRBD1 on 6 matching bases. The CDR3 has 15 residues. With 3 bases removed from V and 3 bases from J, the gap between germline ends came to 12 bases. CDR1 is MNHEY and CDR2 is SMNVEV in the germline V gene (reference sequence). Here the CDR3 DNA reads TGTGCCAGCAGTTTTTCACAGGGAGTTGGAAACACCATATATTTT. It is translated as CASSFSQGVGNTIYF.

The chain combines TRBV5-1 with TRBJ2-7; maybe TRBD1 (6 bases). V lost 2 bases to trimming and J lost 6 bases, with 12 bases between them. Per the germline V gene, CDR1 is SGHRS and CDR2 is YFSETQ. CDR3 length: 13 amino acids. CDR3 in DNA: TGCGCCAGCAGCTTATGGGGGCAAGGCGAGCAGTACTTC. Amino acid sequence: CASSLWGQGEQYF.

CDR3 region: CASSPRDSGNTIYF. The DNA for the CDR3 is TGTGCCAGCAGCCCCAGGGACAGTGGAAACACCATATATTTT. This chain links TRBV11-2 with TRBJ1-3, with 7 bases fitting TRBD1. V shed 5 bases and J 3 bases; nucleotides not matched to a gene: 4. Germline V lookup: CDR1 SGHAT, CDR2 FQNNGV. The length of the CDR3 is 14 residues.

The rearrangement uses TRBV4-2 and TRBJ2-3; 9 positions match TRBD2. Germline V gives CDR1 LGHNA, CDR2 YNFKEQ. V was clipped by 4 bases and J by 8 bases; unmatched bases: 10. This CDR3 contains 15 residues. CDR3 residues: CASSPWTSDQGTQYF. Written as DNA, the CDR3 is TGTGCCAGCAGCCCGTGGACTAGCGATCAGGGTACGCAGTATTTT.

The chain couples TRBV28 to TRBJ1-5, with unresolved D. Germline lookup yields CDR1 MDHEN and CDR2 SYDVKM. The CDR3 spans 15 residues. Trimming removed 3 bases from V and 0 bases from J, with 9 bases in between. The CDR3: CASSFPRYSNQPQHF. The CDR3 nucleotides are TGTGCCAGCAGTTTCCCGCGGTATAGCAATCAGCCCCAGCATTTT.

The CDR3 is CASIGAGAGYNEQFF. In nucleotides, the CDR3 is TGTGCCAGCATCGGGGCGGGAGCGGGGTACAATGAGCAGTTCTTC. The chain recombines TRBV2 with TRBJ2-1; TRBD2 agrees at 7 bases. The CDR3 contains 15 residues. V was pared by 7 bases and J by 4 bases, with 10 bases of the junction left unmatched. Germline lookup yields CDR1 SNHLY and CDR2 FYNNEI. Supplemented by reference TRBV2 and TRBJ2-1, the full variable domain reads EPEVTQTPSHQVTQMGQEVILRCVPISNHLYFYWYRQILGQKVEFLVSFYNNEISEKSEIFDDQFSVERPDGSNFTLKIRSTKLEDSAMYFCASIGAGAGYNEQFFGPGTRLTVL.

In its sample, this clone is large. V is TRBV4-2 and J is TRBJ1-1; 7 nucleotides match TRBD1. Germline loops: CDR1 LGHNA, CDR2 YNFKEQ. This CDR3 has 15 residues. Unmatched junction bases numbered 6, after V lost 2 bases and J lost 3 bases. The CDR3 loop reads CASSQQQGSYTEAFF. In nucleotides, the CDR3 is TGTGCCAGCAGCCAACAACAGGGGTCGTACACTGAAGCTTTCTTT.

CDR3 sequence reads: CASSRGGDGDTQYF. In DNA, the CDR3 is TGTGCCAGCAGCCGAGGCGGGGACGGGGATACGCAGTATTTT. The genes are TRBV11-2 and TRBJ2-3; weak D call: TRBD2 (6 bases). The CDR3 consists of 14 residues. In germline, CDR1 is SGHAT, CDR2 FQNNGV. V lost 5 bases and J lost 6, with 15 bases in between.

The genes are TRBV9 and TRBJ2-3, with D maybe TRBD1 (6 bases). V shed 0 bases and J shed 1 base, with 15 bases lying between them. Germline V CDR1 and CDR2: SGDLS, YYNGEE. This CDR3 is built from 17 residues. The CDR3 DNA reads as TGTGCCAGCAGCGTAGGGGATTTTGAGGGGGGCACAGATACGCAGTATTTT. It translates to CASSVGDFEGGTDTQYF.